Below are 12 T cell receptor beta chains sequenced from a single sample in a study of chemoradiotherapy in HPV16-positive cancers. Libraries were prepared by immunoSEQ multiplex PCR; TCRdb keeps only in-frame clonotypes and omits some of them. Counted here are several thousand clones, about 84% occurring once; the ten biggest clones make up under 2%. Specimen collection occurred from a patient who underwent chemoradiotherapy. These receptors were obtained from a human donor with HPV-associated anogenital cancer.

The V and J genes are TRBV6-5 and TRBJ2-2, with 8 nucleotides matching TRBD2. The germline gives CDR1 MNHEY, CDR2 SVGAGI. J lost 4 bases, V lost 4 bases, and 8 bases had no gene match. The CDR3 covers 16 residues. Here the CDR3 DNA reads TGTGCCAGCAGTTCCCTCGGGGGGGGTGGCACCGGGGAGCTGTTTTTT. This translates into CASSSLGGGGTGELFF.

The chain carries TRBV15 and TRBJ1-1; weak D call: TRBD1 (5 bases). The CDR3 loop spans 12 amino acids. Germline assignment: CDR1 LNHNV and CDR2 YYDKDF (reference sequence). Trimming took 1 base from V and 9 from J, leaving 9 bases between them. CDR3: CATSRVEGKAFF. CDR3 in DNA: TGTGCCACCAGCAGAGTGGAGGGGAAAGCTTTCTTT.

The CDR3 nucleotides read TGTGCCAGCAGCTTATATGGCTACACCTTC. This codes for CASSLYGYTF. V and J are TRBV7-9 and TRBJ1-2; D unresolved. Between the trimmed V and J ends, which lost 2 bases and 5 bases, there was a span of 0 bases. Per the germline V gene, CDR1 is SEHNR and CDR2 is FQNEAQ (reference sequence). CDR3 length: 10 amino acids.

The chain joins TRBV4-1 to TRBJ1-1; 7 bases are shared with TRBD1. The V gene end was trimmed by 1 base and the J gene end by 2 bases; junction bases not matched to a gene: 4. Germline lookup yields CDR1 MGHRA and CDR2 YSYEKL. The CDR3 contains 15 residues. CDR3 nucleotide sequence: TGCGCCAGCAGCCAAGGGGAGGGGGCAAACACTGAAGCTTTCTTT. Its translation: CASSQGEGANTEAFF.

This chain connects TRBV14 to TRBJ1-4; D call uncertain. The length of the CDR3 is 14 residues. V gave up 1 base and J gave up 6 bases, with 9 bases separating them. CDR1 SGHDN and CDR2 FVKESK come from the germline V gene. The CDR3 sequence: CASSQGTWDEKLFF. CDR3 nucleotide sequence: TGTGCCAGCAGCCAAGGGACTTGGGATGAAAAACTGTTTTTT.

This clone was observed a handful of times. This chain links TRBV5-4 with TRBJ2-5; the D gene is possibly TRBD1 (6 bases). This CDR3 has 15 residues. CDR1 is SGHNT and CDR2 is YYREEE in the germline V gene (reference sequence). V shed 5 bases and J shed 4 bases, with 18 bases lying between them. In DNA form, the CDR3 reads TGTGCCAGCAGTCCACAGGGAATTAGAGGAGAGACCCAGTACTTC. Its protein product is CASSPQGIRGETQYF.

The chain joins TRBV5-1 to TRBJ2-3; possibly TRBD1 for D (6 bases). V lost 0 bases to trimming and J lost 2 bases, with 7 bases between them. Looked up from germline, CDR1 is SGHRS and CDR2 is YFSETQ. This CDR3 is built from 14 residues. In nucleotides, the CDR3 is TGCGCCAGCAGCTTGGGACAGGACACAGATACGCAGTATTTT. It is translated as CASSLGQDTDTQYF. The full variable domain, in which reference TRBV5-1 and TRBJ2-3 provide the parts outside the CDR3, is KAGVTQTPRYLIKTRGQQVTLSCSPISGHRSVSWYQQTPGQGLQFLFEYFSETQRNKGNFPGRFSGRQFSNSRSEMNVSTLELGDSALYLCASSLGQDTDTQYFGPGTRLTVL.

The rearrangement uses TRBV2 and TRBJ1-4; D is undetermined. CDR1 SNHLY and CDR2 FYNNEI come from the germline V gene. Between the trimmed V and J ends, which lost 3 bases and 7 bases, there was a span of 3 bases. The CDR3 runs 11 residues. CDR3 sequence (DNA): TGTGCCAGCAGTGAGGTTGAAAAACTGTTTTTT. As protein: CASSEVEKLFF.

The chain is built from TRBV7-2 and TRBJ1-1; D is perhaps TRBD1 (6 bases). The V gene's germline CDR1 is SGHTA and CDR2 FQGNSA. This CDR3 has 14 residues. Trimming removed 4 bases from V and 3 bases from J, with 12 bases in between. The CDR3 spells CASSSQGPHTEAFF. CDR3 sequence (DNA): TGTGCCAGCAGCTCCCAGGGGCCGCACACTGAAGCTTTCTTT.

A single count supports this clone. The V gene is TRBV5-1, the J gene TRBJ2-3, with 10 bases identical to TRBD2. V dropped 0 bases and J dropped 5; count of bases not matched to a gene: 0. The CDR3 extends over 14 amino acids. Germline lookup yields CDR1 SGHRS and CDR2 YFSETQ. The CDR3 loop is CASSLGLAGDTQYF. The CDR3 DNA is TGCGCCAGCAGCTTGGGACTAGCGGGAGATACGCAGTATTTT. Looking up the rest from reference TRBV5-1 and TRBJ2-3 gives the full variable domain: KAGVTQTPRYLIKTRGQQVTLSCSPISGHRSVSWYQQTPGQGLQFLFEYFSETQRNKGNFPGRFSGRQFSNSRSEMNVSTLELGDSALYLCASSLGLAGDTQYFGPGTRLTVL.

The chain combines TRBV28 with TRBJ1-5; 9 bases align to TRBD1. The CDR3 totals 14 residues. Looked up from germline, CDR1 is MDHEN and CDR2 is SYDVKM. V dropped 6 bases and J dropped 6; count of bases not matched to a gene: 6. In DNA form, the CDR3 reads TGTGCCAGCAGCTTACAGGGGGCCGGTCAGCCCCAGCATTTT. Its translation: CASSLQGAGQPQHF.

V is TRBV29-1 and J is TRBJ2-1, with D unresolved. V dropped 4 bases and J dropped 9 bases, with 10 bases sitting between them. The CDR3 extends over 11 amino acids. The V gene's germline CDR1 is SQVTM and CDR2 ANQGSEA. CDR3 loop: CSVVEFSEQFF. The DNA for the CDR3 is TGCAGCGTTGTTGAGTTTTCTGAGCAGTTCTTC.